This T cell receptor (beta chain) came from a study of regulatory T cells in long-lasting Graves disease. At the level of the study: Patients with persistent Graves' disease had over 5 years of antithyroid drugs and persistent TSH receptor antibodies. Points from the study as a whole: Whereas new patients shared 950 to 1,000 public clonotypes, persistent patients shared more, at about 2,700. With persistent disease, TRBV28, TRBJ1-2 and TRBJ2-5 were the favored segments.

V lost 5 bases and J 8 bases, leaving 12 bases between the germline ends. CDR3 length: 13 amino acids. From germline, CDR1 is SEHNR and CDR2 FQNEAQ (reference sequence). CDR3 regions were amplified by Arm-PCR using iRepertoire HTBI primers to build TCR beta libraries. TCRdb re-called the multiplex PCR reads with MiXCR, one entry per CDR3 protein. This table holds around 460,000 distinct CDR3 sequences, 20% to 25% found once. The time point is: persistent/refractory GD, antithyroid drugs over 5 years with positive TRAb. After RNA was extracted from PBMCs, the TCR library was made from it. Concerning this clonotype itself: The antigen remains unidentified.

This rearrangement joins TRBV7-9 to TRBJ1-4, with D perhaps TRBD1 (5 bases). The sequencing used peripheral blood mononuclear cells (PBMCs), collected when the disease was refractory, from a patient treated with antithyroid drugs. The TCR originated in a female donor with Graves disease. The DNA of the CDR3 is TGTGCCAGCAGCCGAAGCGGGGCCGAAAAACTGTTTTTT. Translated, it gives CASSRSGAEKLFF. Full variable domain (remainder filled in from reference TRBV7-9 and TRBJ1-4): DTGVSQNPRHKITKRGQNVTFRCDPISEHNRLYWYRQTLGQGPEFLTYFQNEAQLEKSRLLSDRFSAERPKGSFSTLEIQRTEQGDSAMYLCASSRSGAEKLFFGSGTQLSVL.